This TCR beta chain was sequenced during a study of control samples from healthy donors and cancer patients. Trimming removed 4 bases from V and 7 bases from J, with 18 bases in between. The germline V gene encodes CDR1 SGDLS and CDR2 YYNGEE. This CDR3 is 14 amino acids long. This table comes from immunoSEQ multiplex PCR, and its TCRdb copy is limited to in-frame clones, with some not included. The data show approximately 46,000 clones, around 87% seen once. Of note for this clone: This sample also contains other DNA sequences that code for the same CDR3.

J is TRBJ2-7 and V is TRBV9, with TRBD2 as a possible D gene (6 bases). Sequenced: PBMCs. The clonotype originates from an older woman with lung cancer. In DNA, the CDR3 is TGTGCCAGCAGCCCCGGGACTTCGACGGCGGAGCAGTACTTC. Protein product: CASSPGTSTAEQYF.